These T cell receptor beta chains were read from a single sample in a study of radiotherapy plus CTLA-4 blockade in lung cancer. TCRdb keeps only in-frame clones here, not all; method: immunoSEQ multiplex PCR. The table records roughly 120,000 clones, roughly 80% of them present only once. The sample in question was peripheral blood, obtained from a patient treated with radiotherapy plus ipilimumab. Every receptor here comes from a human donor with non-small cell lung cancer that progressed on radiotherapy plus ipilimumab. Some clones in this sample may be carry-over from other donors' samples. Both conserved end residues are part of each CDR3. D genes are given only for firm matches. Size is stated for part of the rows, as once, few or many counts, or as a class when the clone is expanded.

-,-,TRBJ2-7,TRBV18,TGTGCCAGCTCACCACTTAAGGTAACAGCCTACGAGCAGTACTTC,CASSPLKVTAYEQYF
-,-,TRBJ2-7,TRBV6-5,TGTGCCAGCGCGGACGTCAACTCCTACGAGCAGTACTTC,CASADVNSYEQYF
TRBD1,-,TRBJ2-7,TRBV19,TGTGCCAGTAGTGCCAGGGGGTCCTACGAGCAGTACTTC,CASSARGSYEQYF
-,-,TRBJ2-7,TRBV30,TGTGCCTGGAGTGTAGCGCAGGCTCAAGCTCATCAGTACTTC,CAWSVAQAQAHQYF
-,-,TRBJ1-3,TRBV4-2,TGTGCCAGCAGCCAAGATCGGCAGGGGAGAAACACCATATATTTT,CASSQDRQGRNTIYF
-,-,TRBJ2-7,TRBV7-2,TGTGCCAGCAGCCGACAAGGGACCTCCTACGAGCAGTACTTC,CASSRQGTSYEQYF
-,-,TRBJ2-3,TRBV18,TGTGCCAGCTCACCAAATACAAGGACAGATACGCAGTATTTT,CASSPNTRTDTQYF
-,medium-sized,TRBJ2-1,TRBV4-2,TGTGCCAGCAGCCAAGATGTTCAACAATCCTACAATGAGCAGTTCTTC,CASSQDVQQSYNEQFF
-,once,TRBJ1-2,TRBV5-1,TGCGCCAGCAGCTTGGCGGCAGACTATGGCTACACCTTC,CASSLAADYGYTF
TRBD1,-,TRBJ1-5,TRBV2,TGTGCCAGCACCCCAGGGGGTGGTCAGCCCCAGCATTTT,CASTPGGGQPQHF
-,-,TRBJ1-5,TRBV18,TGTGCCAGCTCACCAGCAGGGGACGGTCAGCCCCAGCATTTT,CASSPAGDGQPQHF
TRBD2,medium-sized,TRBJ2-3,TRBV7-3,TGTGCCAGCAGCTTAATCGTTGGTGGGGTAGCGGGGGCGGATACGCAGTATTTT,CASSLIVGGVAGADTQYF
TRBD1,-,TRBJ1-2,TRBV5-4,TGTGCCAGCAGCGAAGGGACAGGGGCGAGCGGCTACACCTTC,CASSEGTGASGYTF
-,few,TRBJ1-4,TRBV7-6,TGTGCCAGCAGCCGTAGACTTAATGAAAAACTGTTTTTT,CASSRRLNEKLFF
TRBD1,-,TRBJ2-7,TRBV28,TGTGCCAGCAGTACTCCGGGACAGGGGGCAGGCTACGAGCAGTACTTC,CASSTPGQGAGYEQYF
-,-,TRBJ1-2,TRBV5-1,TGCGCCAGCAGCTTGGGGCCTAACTATGGCTACGCCTTC,CASSLGPNYGYAF
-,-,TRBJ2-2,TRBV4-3,TGCGCCAGCAGCCTTCTAGGGAAGGGGGTAAGGGGTCGGACCGGGGAGCTGTTTTTT,CASSLLGKGVRGRTGELFF
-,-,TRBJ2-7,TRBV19,TGTGCCAGTAGTACCTCCACAGACTACGAGCAGTACTTC,CASSTSTDYEQYF
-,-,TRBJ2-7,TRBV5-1,TGCGCCAGCAGCTTGGCCGCAGGGCTGACCTCCTACGAGCAGTACTTC,CASSLAAGLTSYEQYF
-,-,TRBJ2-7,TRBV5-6,TGTGCCAGCAGCTTGGATTGGGATCTCTACGAGCAGTACTTC,CASSLDWDLYEQYF
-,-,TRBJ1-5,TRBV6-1,TGTGCCAGCATCCCTCTCAATAGCAATCAGCCCCAGCATTTT,CASIPLNSNQPQHF
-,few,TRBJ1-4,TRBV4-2,TGTGCCAGCAGCCAAGTGTCAGCAGGAGGCAATGAAAAACTGTTTTTT,CASSQVSAGGNEKLFF